This T cell receptor (beta chain) was obtained from a study of blood T cells in healthy people across ages. Healthy Caucasians from Russia aged 6 to 90 served as donors. Each sample gave at least 6.5 million isolated PBMCs. The CDR3 loop spans 15 amino acids. V lost 5 bases to trimming and J lost 7 bases; unmatched junction nucleotides: 9. The germline CDR1 and CDR2 sequences are SGHTA and FQGNSA. The second PCR ran about 6 to 11 cycles with a sample-barcoded 5' primer and J-beta primers. TCRdb fed the 5' RACE reads into MiXCR, producing one record per CDR3 protein. The repertoire includes 850,000 to 1,000,000 distinct CDR3 sequences, approximately 50% of them detected once, and roughly 23% sits in the top ten.

The clonotype comes from a woman in her fifties or sixties in good health. V usage is TRBV7-2 and J usage is TRBJ2-1; TRBD2 aligns across 9 bases. Sequencing used blood. The CDR3 protein is CASSLSGRQWNEQFF. CDR3 sequence (DNA): TGTGCCAGCAGCCTTAGCGGGAGACAGTGGAATGAGCAGTTCTTC.